This TCR beta chain was sequenced during a study of blood T cells in healthy people across ages. The V gene lost 5 bases and the J gene lost 4 bases, with 13 bases spanning the gap. The CDR3 totals 14 residues. A second PCR, run for 7 to 11 cycles, used a sample-barcoded 5' primer plus a J-beta primer mix. TCRdb reprocessed the 5' RACE reads with MiXCR, giving one entry per CDR3 protein. The sample gives 1.5 million to 2 million distinct CDR3 sequences, 28% of which show up once; 6.5% to 8.5% is in the top ten. This clonotype was counted only a few times. With a much larger clone just one base away, this may be a read error.

The material sequenced was blood. This chain connects TRBV12-3 or TRBV12-4 to TRBJ2-3; unclear D gene. This receptor was obtained from a woman under 40 in good health. The CDR3 region has the DNA TGTGCCAGCAGTCCCGACACGGACGCAGATACGCAGTATTTT. It translates to CASSPDTDADTQYF.